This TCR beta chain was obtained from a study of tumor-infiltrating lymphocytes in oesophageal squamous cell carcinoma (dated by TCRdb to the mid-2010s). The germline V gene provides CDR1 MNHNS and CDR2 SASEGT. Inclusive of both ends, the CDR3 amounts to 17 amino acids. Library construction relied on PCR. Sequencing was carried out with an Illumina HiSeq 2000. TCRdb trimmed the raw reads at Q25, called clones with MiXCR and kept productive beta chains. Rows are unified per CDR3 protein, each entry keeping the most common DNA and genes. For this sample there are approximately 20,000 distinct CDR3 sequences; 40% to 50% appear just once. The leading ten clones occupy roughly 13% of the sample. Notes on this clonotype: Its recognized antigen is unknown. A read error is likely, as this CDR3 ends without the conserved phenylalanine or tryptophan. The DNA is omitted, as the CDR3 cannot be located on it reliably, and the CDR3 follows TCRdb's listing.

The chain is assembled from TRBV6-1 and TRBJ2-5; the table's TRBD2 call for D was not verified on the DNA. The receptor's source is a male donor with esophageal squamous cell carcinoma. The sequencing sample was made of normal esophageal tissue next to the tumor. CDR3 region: CASSEPEQGSRGYTFGS.